These T cell receptor beta chains were read from a single sample in a study of beta chain features in type 1 diabetes. Generated by immunoSEQ multiplex PCR, the TCRdb table keeps only in-frame clones and is missing some. The data hold around 600,000 clones, with about an eighth observed a single time. The material sequenced was naive CD4+ T cells from blood. The receptor set was obtained from a man in his thirties or forties with type 1 diabetes. Both conserved end residues are part of each CDR3. A D gene is named only where the DNA matches it firmly. Not all rows give a size; the values are once, few, many and, for expanded clones, a class.

TRBJ2-3 | TRBV7-2 | few | . | CASSLARDSHTDTQYF | TGTGCCAGCAGCTTAGCGCGAGACTCGCACACAGATACGCAGTATTTT
TRBJ1-6 | TRBV10-3 | few | TRBD1 | CAISETNTGQYNSPLHF | TGTGCCATCAGTGAGACCAACACGGGACAGTATAATTCACCCCTCCACTTT
TRBJ2-7 | TRBV11-2 | few | . | CASSLEGRLGYEQYF | TGTGCCAGCAGCTTAGAAGGCAGGCTCGGCTACGAGCAGTACTTC
TRBJ1-4 | TRBV29-1 | few | TRBD1 | CSVEETGGLNEKLFF | TGCAGCGTTGAAGAGACAGGGGGCTTGAATGAAAAACTGTTTTTT
TRBJ2-1 | TRBV4-2 | few | . | CASSQSGTRGPYNEQFF | TGTGCCAGCAGCCAAAGCGGGACTAGGGGGCCTTACAATGAGCAGTTCTTC
TRBJ2-7 | TRBV27 | few | . | CASSLSNRASEQYF | TGTGCCAGCAGTTTATCGAACAGGGCGAGCGAGCAGTACTTC
TRBJ2-5 | TRBV28 | few | . | CASSFKLAQYF | TGTGCCAGCAGTTTCAAATTGGCCCAGTACTTC
TRBJ2-3 | TRBV28 | . | TRBD2 | CASIAGAGTDTQYF | TGTGCCTCCATAGCGGGGGCCGGCACAGATACGCAGTATTTT
TRBJ2-7 | TRBV28 | few | . | CASRTTTGQGGEQYF | TGTGCCAGCAGGACCACGACCGGGCAGGGGGGCGAGCAGTACTTC
TRBJ1-4 | TRBV9 | . | . | CASSVEAATNEKLFF | TGTGCCAGCAGCGTAGAAGCCGCAACTAATGAAAAACTGTTTTTT
TRBJ2-3 | TRBV9 | few | . | CASSLRQITDTQYF | TGTGCCAGCAGCCTGAGACAGATCACAGATACGCAGTATTTT
TRBJ1-2 | TRBV4-3 | . | . | CASSQDGHTNYGYTF | TGCGCCAGCAGCCAAGACGGACATACTAACTATGGCTACACCTTC
TRBJ1-1 | TRBV14 | . | . | CASSQLRKNTEAFF | TGTGCCAGCAGCCAATTGCGGAAGAACACTGAAGCTTTCTTT
TRBJ1-2 | TRBV10-3 | . | TRBD1 | CAISVATGLLAPNYGYTF | TGTGCCATCAGTGTGGCGACAGGGCTCCTTGCTCCTAACTATGGCTACACCTTC
TRBJ2-1 | TRBV7-7 | . | TRBD2 | CASSHTSGGNNEQFF | TGTGCTAGCAGCCATACTAGCGGGGGAAACAATGAGCAGTTCTTC
TRBJ2-2 | TRBV7-7 | . | . | CASSLQGPDTGELFF | TGTGCCAGCAGCTTGCAGGGTCCGGACACCGGGGAGCTGTTTTTT
TRBJ1-2 | TRBV10-3 | few | . | CAISESWSYGYTF | TGTGCCATCAGTGAGTCGTGGAGCTATGGCTACACCTTC
TRBJ1-2 | TRBV9 | . | . | CASSVAMGSYGYTF | TGTGCCAGCAGCGTAGCGATGGGGAGTTATGGCTACACCTTC
TRBJ1-3 | TRBV14 | few | . | CASSFTWQSSGNTIYF | TGTGCCAGCAGCTTCACTTGGCAGAGCTCTGGAAACACCATATATTTT
TRBJ2-5 | TRBV5-1 | . | . | CASSLEASNQETQYF | TGCGCCAGCAGCTTGGAGGCTAGCAACCAAGAGACCCAGTACTTC
TRBJ2-2 | TRBV7-9 | few | . | CASSPRTGTNTGELFF | TGTGCCAGCAGCCCCCGGACTGGAACGAACACCGGGGAGCTGTTTTTT
TRBJ1-2 | TRBV28 | few | TRBD1 | CASSVRTGESYTF | TGTGCCAGCAGTGTACGGACAGGAGAAAGCTACACCTTC
TRBJ2-2 | TRBV18 | . | . | CASSPPDRANTGELFF | TGTGCCAGCTCACCTCCGGACAGAGCGAACACCGGGGAGCTGTTTTTT
TRBJ2-5 | TRBV2 | few | . | CASSTQRRETQYF | TGTGCCAGCAGTACACAGCGTCGAGAGACCCAGTACTTC
TRBJ2-2 | TRBV11-2 | few | . | CASSLTQGLDTGELFF | TGTGCCAGCAGCTTAACCCAGGGGTTAGATACCGGGGAGCTGTTTTTT
TRBJ1-1 | TRBV7-2 | . | . | CASSLAGTAGTEAFF | TGTGCCAGCAGCTTAGCTGGGACGGCCGGGACTGAAGCTTTCTTT
TRBJ1-2 | TRBV7-9 | few | . | CASSQERRSPSYGYTF | TGTGCCAGCAGCCAAGAAAGAAGATCCCCTTCCTATGGCTACACCTTC
TRBJ2-3 | TRBV7-2 | . | . | CASSSDPSTDTQYF | TGTGCCAGCAGCTCCGACCCTAGCACAGATACGCAGTATTTT
TRBJ2-2 | TRBV28 | . | TRBD2 | CASSFGTSGVYTGELFF | TGTGCCAGCAGTTTCGGGACTAGCGGGGTCTACACCGGGGAGCTGTTTTTT